The 21 T cell receptor beta chains below all came from one sample that was sequenced in a study of T-cell memory formation after mild COVID-19. One entry per CDR3 protein results from TCRdb running MiXCR on the 5' RACE reads. The profile covers about 500,000 distinct CDR3 sequences, with about a fifth appearing a single time and under 15% taken by the ten largest. The specimen was PBMCs or a T cell subset sorted from them (not recorded which). These receptors came from an adult woman who had mild COVID-19 (a few samples of this study predate the infection). Cell type and time point are not known.

Here the CDR3 reads CASSGLGNQPQHF. In DNA, the CDR3 is TGTGCCAGCAGTGGGTTGGGCAATCAGCCCCAGCATTTT. The rearrangement joins TRBV2 to TRBJ1-5; D not resolved. V was cut by 4 bases and J by 2 bases, with 6 bases left in between. CDR3 size: 13 residues. CDR1 and CDR2 (germline): SNHLY, FYNNEI.

This clonotype was counted a few times. This chain links TRBV12-3 or TRBV12-4 with TRBJ1-2; 8 bases map to TRBD1. The CDR3 has 13 residues. With V trimmed by 7 bases and J by 7 bases, 8 bases remained unmatched. The CDR3 loop reads CASTRTGNFGYTF. DNA for the CDR3: TGTGCCAGCACCAGGACAGGGAATTTTGGCTACACCTTC.

CDR3 in amino acids: CASSSGVYRDTQYF. The CDR3 DNA follows: TGCGCCAGCAGCTCCGGGGTTTATAGAGATACGCAGTATTTT. The V and J genes are TRBV5-1 and TRBJ2-3, with TRBD2 as a possible D gene (5 bases). The CDR3 is made up of 14 amino acids. Trimming stripped 3 bases from V and 5 bases from J, with 13 bases between. Germline lookup yields CDR1 SGHRS and CDR2 YFSETQ.

This clonotype was picked up one time. The genes are TRBV29-1 and TRBJ2-1; D is uncertain. The CDR3 has 12 amino acids. Germline V lookup: CDR1 SQVTM, CDR2 ANQGSEA. This chain's CDR3 is CTCSDSYNEQFF. The CDR3 nucleotides are TGCACTTGCAGTGACTCCTACAATGAGCAGTTCTTC.

This chain links TRBV29-1 with TRBJ2-1, with unresolved D. V dropped 7 bases and J dropped 0 bases, with 10 bases sitting between them. Per germline, CDR1 SQVTM and CDR2 ANQGSEA. This CDR3 is built from 13 residues. The CDR3 is CSALPASYNEQFF. The DNA for the CDR3 is TGCAGCGCCCTTCCAGCCTCCTACAATGAGCAGTTCTTC.

This clonotype was detected a few times. This chain connects TRBV2 to TRBJ1-2, with TRBD1 matching over 8 bases. V was clipped by 6 bases and J by 4 bases; unmatched bases: 7. The germline CDR1 and CDR2 sequences are SNHLY and FYNNEI. The length of the CDR3 is 14 residues. Here the CDR3 DNA reads TGTGCCAGCAGCGTAGGACAGGGCGGCTATGGCTACACCTTC. It specifies CASSVGQGGYGYTF. The full variable domain, completed using reference TRBV2 and TRBJ1-2, is EPEVTQTPSHQVTQMGQEVILRCVPISNHLYFYWYRQILGQKVEFLVSFYNNEISEKSEIFDDQFSVERPDGSNFTLKIRSTKLEDSAMYFCASSVGQGGYGYTFGSGTRLTVV.

This clonotype occurred a few times. The chain has TRBV4-3 and TRBJ2-1, with D tentatively TRBD2 (6 bases). Trimming stripped 4 bases from V and 3 bases from J, with 19 bases between. This CDR3 has 17 amino acids. Germline loops: CDR1 LGHNA, CDR2 YSLEER. The CDR3 coding sequence is TGCGCCAGCAGCCTCCCCCCGATGGGGGGAAACTACAATGAGCAGTTCTTC. Translating it yields CASSLPPMGGNYNEQFF.

This clonotype was found a few times. The DNA for the CDR3 is TGTGCCAGCAGCTTAGCAGGACTAGGAGGCACAGATACGCAGTATTTT. Translating gives CASSLAGLGGTDTQYF. The chain couples TRBV4-2 to TRBJ2-3; 7 bases match TRBD2. The CDR3 is 16 residues long. J lost 1 base, V lost 5 bases, and 9 bases had no gene match. CDR1 is LGHNA, CDR2 YNFKEQ, per germline.

There are a few counts of this clonotype. The chain links TRBV14 to TRBJ1-1, with TRBD1 as a possible D gene (5 bases). Germline V gene lookup returns CDR1 SGHDN and CDR2 FVKESK. The CDR3 runs to 13 residues. V lost 2 bases, J lost 4 bases, and 8 bases lay in between. The CDR3 DNA reads TGTGCCAGCAGCCAATATCAGGGCACTGAAGCTTTCTTT. As protein: CASSQYQGTEAFF.

The rearrangement links TRBV5-5 to TRBJ2-7; unclear D gene. Between the trimmed V and J ends, which lost 4 bases and 2 bases, there was a span of 10 bases. Germline assignment: CDR1 SGHKS and CDR2 YYEKEE (reference sequence). The CDR3 is made up of 13 amino acids. DNA for the CDR3: TGTGCCAGCAGCCCAGGTGATCCCTACGAGCAGTACTTC. Translating gives CASSPGDPYEQYF. The full variable domain, with the rest looked up from reference TRBV5-5 and TRBJ2-7, is DAGVTQSPTHLIKTRGQQVTLRCSPISGHKSVSWYQQVLGQGPQFIFQYYEKEERGRGNFPDRFSARQFPNYSSELNVNALLLGDSALYLCASSPGDPYEQYFGPGTRLTVT.

The chain recombines TRBV20-1 with TRBJ2-3; unclear D gene. From germline, CDR1 is DFQATT and CDR2 SNEGSKA (reference sequence). The germline V and J ends were trimmed by 5 bases and 0 bases, with 9 bases remaining between them. CDR3 length: 13 residues. The CDR3 sequence: CSAYYGSTDTQYF. The DNA of the CDR3 is TGCAGTGCTTACTATGGGAGCACAGATACGCAGTATTTT.

The sample holds a few counts of this clonotype. V and J are TRBV6-2 or TRBV6-3 and TRBJ1-2, with 7 bases aligning to TRBD1. Germline V gene data show CDR1 as MNHEY and CDR2 as SVGEGT. V trimming: 4 bases; J trimming: 4 bases; junction bases outside the gene matches: 6. This CDR3 comprises 14 residues. The CDR3 loop reads CASSSQPGGYGYTF. The CDR3, as DNA: TGTGCCAGCAGTTCTCAACCAGGGGGCTATGGCTACACCTTC.

This clonotype was recorded a few times. The V call is TRBV10-3, the J call TRBJ2-1, with 12 bases fitting TRBD2. Germline-derived CDR1 and CDR2 are ENHRY and SYGVKD. The CDR3 consists of 14 residues. V was pared by 6 bases and J by 7 bases, with 4 bases of the junction left unmatched. CDR3 sequence (DNA): TGTGCCATCAGAACCGGGACTAGCGGGAATGAGCAGTTCTTC. Its translation is CAIRTGTSGNEQFF.

This clonotype has only a few counts. The rearrangement links TRBV5-1 to TRBJ2-3; D is perhaps TRBD1 (6 bases). The germline V gene encodes CDR1 SGHRS and CDR2 YFSETQ. This CDR3 has 16 residues. Deletions cut 0 bases from V and 0 bases from J, with 11 bases between. The CDR3 protein is CASSLAKTGSTDTQYF. DNA of the CDR3: TGCGCCAGCAGCTTGGCCAAGACAGGTAGCACAGATACGCAGTATTTT.

The table lists this clonotype with a few counts. The rearrangement joins TRBV5-1 to TRBJ2-7; weak D call: TRBD1 (6 bases). Germline V lookup: CDR1 SGHRS, CDR2 YFSETQ. This CDR3 region has 14 residues. With 4 bases removed from V and 2 bases from J, the gap between germline ends came to 13 bases. This CDR3 is CASSPGDTAYEQYF. In nucleotides, the CDR3 is TGCGCCAGCAGCCCTGGGGACACCGCCTACGAGCAGTACTTC.

The chain is built from TRBV10-3 and TRBJ2-7, with 7 bases aligning to TRBD2. The CDR3 sequence is 15 residues long. V shed 2 bases and J 2 bases; nucleotides not matched to a gene: 6. Looked up from germline, CDR1 is ENHRY and CDR2 is SYGVKD. CDR3 amino acids: CAISETRGDAYEQYF. CDR3 DNA sequence: TGTGCCATCAGTGAGACCCGGGGGGACGCCTACGAGCAGTACTTC.

This chain connects TRBV5-1 to TRBJ2-7, with D possibly TRBD2 on 6 matching bases. CDR3 length equals 14 residues. V was cut by 4 bases and J by 1 base, with 12 bases left in between. Germline loops: CDR1 SGHRS, CDR2 YFSETQ. The chain's CDR3 is CASSGSGLSYEQYF. CDR3 in DNA: TGCGCCAGCAGCGGCTCGGGACTGTCCTACGAGCAGTACTTC.

This clonotype was seen more than once but under ten times. The chain has TRBV11-2 and TRBJ2-5, with D maybe TRBD2 (6 bases). CDR3 length equals 15 residues. V lost 5 bases and J 2 bases, leaving 15 bases between the germline ends. Germline values: CDR1 SGHAT, CDR2 FQNNGV. DNA of the CDR3: TGTGCCAGCAGCCTGAGGAGGACTACGCAAGAGACCCAGTACTTC. Residues: CASSLRRTTQETQYF.

This clonotype has ten or more counts. The rearrangement links TRBV4-2 to TRBJ2-7; tentatively, D is TRBD1 or TRBD2 (6 bases each). The CDR3 is made up of 16 amino acids. V lost 1 base to trimming and J lost 0 bases, with 13 bases between them. The germline V gene encodes CDR1 LGHNA and CDR2 YNFKEQ. The DNA of the CDR3 is TGTGCCAGCAGCCAAGTGGGGGGCGCGGCCTCCTACGAGCAGTACTTC. Its protein is CASSQVGGAASYEQYF.

This clonotype was detected ten times or more. The chain uses TRBV6-5 and TRBJ1-1, with unresolved D. Looked up from germline, CDR1 is MNHEY and CDR2 is SVGAGI. The length of the CDR3 is 15 residues. The V end was cut by 2 bases, the J end by 0 bases, with 10 bases between. The CDR3 reads CASSYTDIMNTEAFF. CDR3 nucleotide sequence: TGTGCCAGCAGTTACACCGACATAATGAACACTGAAGCTTTCTTT.

The chain recombines TRBV2 with TRBJ1-4; 9 nucleotides agree with TRBD1. V shed 10 bases, J shed 8 bases, and the junction held 8 bases outside the gene matches. CDR3 length: 13 amino acids. The V gene's germline CDR1 is SNHLY and CDR2 FYNNEI. CDR3 loop: CATRTGVVEKLFF. In DNA form, the CDR3 reads TGTGCCACTAGGACAGGGGTGGTGGAAAAACTGTTTTTT.